This TCR beta chain is from a study of blood T cells in healthy people across ages. This clonotype came up a few times. The ends lost 5 bases at V and 2 bases at J; junction bases unmatched: 5. Germline loops: CDR1 SNHLY, CDR2 FYNNEI. The CDR3 runs to 14 residues. Researchers collected approximately 9.9 milliliters of peripheral blood from every single donor. The authors ran a second PCR of roughly 6 to 11 cycles using a sample-barcoded 5' primer and a J-beta primer mix. TCRdb independently ran MiXCR on the 5' RACE reads; one entry per CDR3 protein. The table shows over 750,000 distinct CDR3 sequences, with 20% to 25% occurring only once. This sample also belongs to another study, concerning T cells of mothers and their children. As that report states: The donor cohort consisted of a few healthy Caucasian mothers and their six children. Using the M1S primer, the second PCR added sample barcodes along with 2-4 random nucleotides.

The material sequenced was blood. The V and J genes are TRBV2 and TRBJ2-5; 7 nucleotides agree with TRBD1. The clonotype comes from a boy aged 5-17 years in good health. This CDR3 reads CASSRQGTQETQYF. The CDR3 nucleotides are TGTGCCAGCAGTCGACAGGGTACACAAGAGACCCAGTACTTC.